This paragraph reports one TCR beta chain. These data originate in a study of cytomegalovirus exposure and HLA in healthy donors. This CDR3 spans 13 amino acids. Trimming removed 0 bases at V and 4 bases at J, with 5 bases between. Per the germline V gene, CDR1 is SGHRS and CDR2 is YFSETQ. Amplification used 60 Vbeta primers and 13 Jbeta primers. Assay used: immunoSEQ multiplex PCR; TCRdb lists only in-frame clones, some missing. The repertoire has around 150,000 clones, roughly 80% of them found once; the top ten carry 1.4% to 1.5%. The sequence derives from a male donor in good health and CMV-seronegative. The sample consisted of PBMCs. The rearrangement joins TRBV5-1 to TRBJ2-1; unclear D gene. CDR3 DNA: TGCGCCAGCAGCTTGGCCGTTTACAATGAGCAGTTCTTC. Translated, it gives CASSLAVYNEQFF.